This paragraph covers one T cell receptor beta chain sequence. Its antigen is unknown. The sample is drawn from a study of T cells in localized non-small cell lung cancer. Sequenced by immunoSEQ multiplex PCR; TCRdb stores in-frame clones only, minus some. The table records around 40,000 clones, 88% of them present only once. CDR1 is SGHTA and CDR2 is FQGNSA in the germline V gene. Deletions cut 5 bases from V and 14 bases from J, with 19 bases between. This CDR3 is 13 amino acids long. Broader study findings: Heterogeneity remains possible because sequencing was limited to only one tumor region.

The rearrangement joins TRBV7-2 to TRBJ2-1; D possibly corresponds to TRBD2 (6 bases). The TCR sequence derives from a female donor older than 55 with stage I squamous cell lung carcinoma. The sample here was peripheral blood, taken before any cancer treatment. CDR3: CASSNVRGAFEFF. Here the CDR3 DNA reads TGTGCCAGCAGCAATGTGCGGGGCGCGTTTGAGTTCTTC.